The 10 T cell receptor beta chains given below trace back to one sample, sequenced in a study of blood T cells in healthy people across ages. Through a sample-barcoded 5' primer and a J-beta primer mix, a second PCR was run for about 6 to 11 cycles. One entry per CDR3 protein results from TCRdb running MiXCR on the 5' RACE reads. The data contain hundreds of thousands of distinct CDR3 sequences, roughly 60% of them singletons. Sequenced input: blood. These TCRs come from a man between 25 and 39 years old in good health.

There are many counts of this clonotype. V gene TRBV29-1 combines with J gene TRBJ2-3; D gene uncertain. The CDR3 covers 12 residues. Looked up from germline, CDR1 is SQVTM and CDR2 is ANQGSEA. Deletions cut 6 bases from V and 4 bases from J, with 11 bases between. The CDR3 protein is CSVQHRPDTQYF. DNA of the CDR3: TGCAGCGTACAACACCGCCCAGATACGCAGTATTTT.

CDR3 sequence (DNA): TGCAGTGCAATAAACAGCGGGAGGGTTTTCGGGGAGCAGTACTTC. Protein: CSAINSGRVFGEQYF. The V gene is TRBV20-1, the J gene TRBJ2-7, with 10 bases lining up with TRBD2. Germline V gene data show CDR1 as DFQATT and CDR2 as SNEGSKA (reference sequence). After removal of 6 bases from V and 7 bases from J, the junction contained 15 bases not matched to a gene. This CDR3 is built from 15 residues.

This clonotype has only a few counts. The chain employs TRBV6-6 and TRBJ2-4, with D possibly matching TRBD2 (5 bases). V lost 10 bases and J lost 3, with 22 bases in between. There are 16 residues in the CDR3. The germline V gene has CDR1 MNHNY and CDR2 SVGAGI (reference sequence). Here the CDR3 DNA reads TGTGCCACCCTCCGGGAAACTGGAGCTGGCAAAAACATTCAGTACTTC. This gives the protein CATLRETGAGKNIQYF.

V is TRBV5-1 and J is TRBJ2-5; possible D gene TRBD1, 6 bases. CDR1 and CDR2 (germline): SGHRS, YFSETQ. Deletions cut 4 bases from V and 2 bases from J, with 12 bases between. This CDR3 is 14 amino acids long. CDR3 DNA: TGCGCCAGCAGCCCCATAACAGGGCAAGAGACCCAGTACTTC. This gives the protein CASSPITGQETQYF.

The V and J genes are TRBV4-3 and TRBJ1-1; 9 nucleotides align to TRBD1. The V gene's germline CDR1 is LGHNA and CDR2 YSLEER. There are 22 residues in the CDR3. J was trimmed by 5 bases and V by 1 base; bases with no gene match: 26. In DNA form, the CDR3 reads TGCGCCAGCAGCCAAGCTGTACCTTCCCCCTCGTCCGGGACAGGGTGGGAGACTGAAGCTTTCTTT. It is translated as CASSQAVPSPSSGTGWETEAFF.

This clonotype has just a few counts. CDR3 bases: TGTGCCAGCAGTGAATTGCAATATCAGGAGCAGTTCTTC. Translating it yields CASSELQYQEQFF. The chain recombines TRBV25-1 with TRBJ2-1, with no clear D. The CDR3 contains 13 residues. The ends were cut back, 1 base at V and 10 bases at J, with 11 bases in the middle. CDR1 MGHDK and CDR2 SYGVNS come from the germline V gene.

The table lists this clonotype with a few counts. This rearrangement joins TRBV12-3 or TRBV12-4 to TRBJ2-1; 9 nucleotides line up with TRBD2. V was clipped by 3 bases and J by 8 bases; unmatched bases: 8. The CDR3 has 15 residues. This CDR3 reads CASSFSSGSSHEQFF. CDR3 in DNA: TGTGCCAGCAGTTTTAGTAGCGGGAGTTCGCATGAGCAGTTCTTC.

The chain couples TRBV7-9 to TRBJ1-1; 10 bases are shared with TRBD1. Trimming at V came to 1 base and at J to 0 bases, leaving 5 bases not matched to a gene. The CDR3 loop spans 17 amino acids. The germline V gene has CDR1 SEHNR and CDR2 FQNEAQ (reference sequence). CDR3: CASSLGTGGTMNTEAFF. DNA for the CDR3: TGTGCCAGCAGCTTAGGGACAGGGGGTACCATGAACACTGAAGCTTTCTTT. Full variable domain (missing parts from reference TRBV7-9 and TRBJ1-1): DTGVSQNPRHKITKRGQNVTFRCDPISEHNRLYWYRQTLGQGPEFLTYFQNEAQLEKSRLLSDRFSAERPKGSFSTLEIQRTEQGDSAMYLCASSLGTGGTMNTEAFFGQGTRLTVV.

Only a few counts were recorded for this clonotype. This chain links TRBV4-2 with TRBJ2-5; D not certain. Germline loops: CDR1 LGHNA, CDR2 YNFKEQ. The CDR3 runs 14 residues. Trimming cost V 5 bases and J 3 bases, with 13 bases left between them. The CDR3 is CASSFWRKEETQYF. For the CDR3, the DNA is TGTGCCAGCAGCTTCTGGCGAAAAGAAGAGACCCAGTACTTC.

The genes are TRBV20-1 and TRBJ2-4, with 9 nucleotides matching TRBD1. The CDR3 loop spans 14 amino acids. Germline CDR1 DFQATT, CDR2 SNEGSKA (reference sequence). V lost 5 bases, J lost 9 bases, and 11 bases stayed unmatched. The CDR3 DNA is TGCAGTGCTGCGACCGGGACAGGGAATATCATTCAGTACTTC. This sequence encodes CSAATGTGNIIQYF.